This T cell receptor (beta chain) was recorded in a study of blood T cells in healthy people across ages. The study's findings and limits: Per million T cells, TCR beta diversity dropped roughly linearly as age increased. Diversity estimates drawn from one million T cells were deemed underestimates.

This clonotype was detected a few times. Its antigen is unidentified. Alongside a J-beta primer mix, a sample-barcoded 5' primer served in a second PCR lasting about 7 to 12 cycles. Each of the cDNA molecules was tagged by a template-switch adaptor with 12 random nucleotides. One entry per CDR3 protein, called by TCRdb with MiXCR from the 5' RACE reads. The repertoire holds 700,000 or so distinct CDR3 sequences, with 22% as singletons. Per the germline V gene, CDR1 is SGHKS and CDR2 is YYEKEE (reference sequence). The CDR3 has 17 residues. The V end lost 1 base, the J end lost 2 bases, and 16 bases lay between the germline ends.

The sequencing input was blood. The source of this sequence is a man in his 70s in good health. The V and J genes are TRBV5-5 and TRBJ2-1; D is possibly TRBD2 (5 bases). The CDR3 reads CASSLSPPFGTYNEQFF. In nucleotides, the CDR3 is TGTGCCAGCAGCTTGAGTCCACCGTTCGGGACCTACAATGAGCAGTTCTTC.